This T cell receptor beta chain derives from a study of blood T cell repertoires in COVID-19. The overall study: The United States, Italy and Spain supplied acute and convalescent COVID-19 samples. Sample material is recorded as cDNA or gDNA derived from T cells, B-cell-depleted T cells, or PBMCs.

This table comes from immunoSEQ multiplex PCR, and its TCRdb copy is limited to in-frame clones, with some not included. The top ten hold approximately 2.4% of the sample, which has about 120,000 clones, 60% to 85% seen once. The CDR3 sequence is 18 residues long. Trimming cost V 1 base and J 1 base; bases outside gene matches: 8. CDR1 is SGHVS, CDR2 FNYEAQ, per germline. Sequenced: peripheral blood. The chain links TRBV7-6 to TRBJ1-3, with 9 bases lining up with TRBD1. This sequence originates from a man in his sixties or seventies with acute or convalescent COVID-19. The CDR3 bases are TGTGCCAGCAGCTTAGGTCCTCGACAGGGGGTGTCTGGAAACACCATATATTTT. Translating it yields CASSLGPRQGVSGNTIYF.